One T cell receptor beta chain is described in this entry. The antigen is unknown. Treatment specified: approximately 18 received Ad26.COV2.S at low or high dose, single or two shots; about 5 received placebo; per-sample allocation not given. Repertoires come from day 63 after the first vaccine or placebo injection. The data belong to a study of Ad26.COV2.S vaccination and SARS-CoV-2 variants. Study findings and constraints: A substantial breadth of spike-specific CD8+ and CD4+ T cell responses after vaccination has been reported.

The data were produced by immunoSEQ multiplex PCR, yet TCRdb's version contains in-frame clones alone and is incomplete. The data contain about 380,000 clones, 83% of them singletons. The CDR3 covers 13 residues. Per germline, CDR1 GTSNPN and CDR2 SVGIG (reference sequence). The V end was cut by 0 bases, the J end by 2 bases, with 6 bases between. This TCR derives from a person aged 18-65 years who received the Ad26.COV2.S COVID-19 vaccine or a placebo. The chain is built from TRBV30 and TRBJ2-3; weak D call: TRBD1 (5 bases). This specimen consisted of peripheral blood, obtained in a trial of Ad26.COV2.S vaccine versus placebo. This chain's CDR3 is CAWSVGATDTQYF. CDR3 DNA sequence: TGTGCCTGGAGTGTTGGGGCCACAGATACGCAGTATTTT.